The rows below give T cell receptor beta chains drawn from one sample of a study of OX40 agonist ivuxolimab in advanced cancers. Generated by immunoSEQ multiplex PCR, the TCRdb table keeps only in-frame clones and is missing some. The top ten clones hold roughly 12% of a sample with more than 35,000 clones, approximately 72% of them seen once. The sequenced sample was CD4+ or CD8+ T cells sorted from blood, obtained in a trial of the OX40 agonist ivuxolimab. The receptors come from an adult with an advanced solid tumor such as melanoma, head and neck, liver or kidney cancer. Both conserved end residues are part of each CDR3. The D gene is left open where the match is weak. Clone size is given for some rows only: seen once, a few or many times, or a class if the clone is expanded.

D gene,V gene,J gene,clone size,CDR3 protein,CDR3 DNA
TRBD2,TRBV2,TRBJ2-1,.,CAGGGLAGEQFF,TGTGCCGGCGGGGGACTAGCGGGGGAGCAGTTCTTC
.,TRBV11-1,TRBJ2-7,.,CASSFSSARAYEQYF,TGTGCCAGCAGCTTTTCTAGCGCTAGAGCCTACGAGCAGTACTTC
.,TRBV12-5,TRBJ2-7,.,CARPLPGSGTYEQYF,TGTGCTAGGCCCCTGCCGGGTAGCGGAACATACGAGCAGTACTTC
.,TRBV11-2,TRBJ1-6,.,CASSLGSSSPLHF,TGTGCCAGCAGCTTAGGGAGTTCGTCACCCCTCCACTTT
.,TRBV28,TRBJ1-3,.,CASSTDGAGGNTIYF,TGTGCCAGCAGTACCGACGGGGCAGGAGGAAACACCATATATTTT
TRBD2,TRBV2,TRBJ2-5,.,CASSASGGSQETQYF,TGTGCCAGCAGTGCGTCCGGGGGGAGCCAAGAGACCCAGTACTTC
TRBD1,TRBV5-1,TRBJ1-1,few,CASSSYRGLTEAFF,TGCGCCAGCAGCTCCTACAGGGGGCTCACTGAAGCTTTCTTT
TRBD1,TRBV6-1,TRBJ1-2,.,CASSEGTGYSGYGYTF,TGTGCCAGCAGTGAGGGGACAGGGTATAGTGGCTATGGCTACACCTTC
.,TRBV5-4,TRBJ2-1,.,CASSLWVYNEQFF,TGTGCCAGCAGCTTATGGGTCTACAATGAGCAGTTCTTC
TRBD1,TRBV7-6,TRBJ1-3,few,CASSPGQLSSGNTIYF,TGTGCCAGCAGCCCGGGACAGTTGAGCTCTGGAAACACCATATATTTT
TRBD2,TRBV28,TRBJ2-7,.,CASSLSGGSRYEQYF,TGTGCCAGCAGTTTATCTGGCGGGAGTAGGTACGAGCAGTACTTC
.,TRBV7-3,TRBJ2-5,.,CASSLFPLEETQYF,TGTGCCAGCAGCCTATTCCCGCTGGAAGAGACCCAGTACTTC
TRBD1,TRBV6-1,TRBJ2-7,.,CASSVGQGSYEQYF,TGTGCCAGCAGTGTGGGACAGGGTTCCTACGAGCAGTACTTC
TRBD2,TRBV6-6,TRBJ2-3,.,CASNSGRGTSTDTQYF,TGTGCCAGTAATAGCGGGAGAGGGACCAGCACAGATACGCAGTATTTT
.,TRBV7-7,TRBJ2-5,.,CASSLRGGTEETQYF,TGTGCCAGCAGCCTGAGGGGGGGGACGGAAGAGACCCAGTACTTC
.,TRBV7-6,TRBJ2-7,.,CASSSRQSYEQYF,TGTGCCAGCAGCTCTAGGCAGTCCTACGAGCAGTACTTC
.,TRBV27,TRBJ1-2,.,CASSLRQTRGYTF,TGTGCCAGCAGTTTAAGGCAGACGAGAGGCTACACCTTC
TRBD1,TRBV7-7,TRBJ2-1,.,CASSADRGNEQFF,TGTGCCAGCAGCGCCGACAGGGGCAATGAGCAGTTCTTC
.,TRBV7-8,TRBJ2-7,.,CASSFAGGPYEQYF,TGTGCCAGCAGCTTCGCAGGGGGGCCCTACGAGCAGTACTTC
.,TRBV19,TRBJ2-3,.,CASSRGWGSPLTDTQYF,TGTGCCAGTAGTAGGGGGTGGGGGAGCCCTCTCACAGATACGCAGTATTTT
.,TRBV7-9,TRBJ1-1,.,CATVAGYTEAFF,TGTGCCACCGTAGCAGGGTATACTGAAGCTTTCTTT
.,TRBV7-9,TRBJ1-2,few,CASSAADRYYGYTF,TGTGCCAGCAGCGCGGCTGACCGATACTATGGCTACACCTTC
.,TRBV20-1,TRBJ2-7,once,CSAQKYYEQYF,TGCAGTGCTCAGAAATACTACGAGCAGTACTTC
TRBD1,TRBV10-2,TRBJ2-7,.,CASKEPGQGKYEQYF,TGCGCCAGCAAAGAACCCGGACAGGGGAAGTACGAGCAGTACTTC
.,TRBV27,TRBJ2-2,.,CATKRGLADTGELFF,TGTGCCACCAAGAGGGGTCTAGCTGACACCGGGGAGCTGTTTTTT
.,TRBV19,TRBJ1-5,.,CASSITGGWGQPQHF,TGTGCCAGTAGTATTACGGGGGGCTGGGGGCAGCCCCAGCATTTT
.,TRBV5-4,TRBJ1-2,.,CASSPPGSRADYGYTF,TGTGCCAGCAGCCCGCCAGGGTCAAGGGCGGACTATGGCTACACCTTC